Shown below are 13 T cell receptor beta chains from a single sample sequenced in a study of cytomegalovirus exposure and HLA in healthy donors. This PCR relied on a set of 60 Vbeta primers and 13 Jbeta primers. TCRdb's table, derived via immunoSEQ multiplex PCR, lists solely in-frame clones and lacks some. The profile shows more than 90,000 clones, over 60% of them singletons. Material for sequencing was PBMCs. The receptors derive from a man aged 25-40 years in good health and CMV-seropositive.

The sample holds a few counts of this clone. The chain is built from TRBV19 and TRBJ1-6; no clear D gene. CDR3 length equals 13 residues. V was pared by 6 bases and J by 10 bases, with 13 bases between. CDR1 LNHDA and CDR2 SQIVND come from the germline V gene (reference sequence). CDR3 coding DNA: TGTGCCAGTAGGGAGGTATTGAGCTCACCCCTCCACTTT. The encoded protein is CASREVLSSPLHF.

The chain has TRBV11-2 and TRBJ2-1; D is perhaps TRBD2 (7 bases). The CDR3 is 17 residues long. Trimming removed 5 bases at V and 7 bases at J, with 24 bases between. Germline V gives CDR1 SGHAT, CDR2 FQNNGV. The CDR3 DNA reads as TGTGCCAGCAGCCCTAGCGCGGGGGCAAGAATTAAAAATGAGCAGTTCTTC. Translating it yields CASSPSAGARIKNEQFF.

The chain recombines TRBV30 with TRBJ1-4, with 7 nucleotides matching TRBD1. The V gene's germline CDR1 is GTSNPN and CDR2 SVGIG (reference sequence). CDR3 size: 13 residues. V trimming: 4 bases; J trimming: 7 bases; junction bases outside the gene matches: 6. This CDR3 reads CAWNEGAREKLFF. The CDR3, as DNA: TGTGCCTGGAATGAGGGGGCACGTGAAAAACTGTTTTTT.

The chain has TRBV5-5 and TRBJ2-7; 7 bases align to TRBD1. Germline V gene data show CDR1 as SGHKS and CDR2 as YYEKEE (reference sequence). V trimming: 4 bases; J trimming: 0 bases; junction bases outside the gene matches: 7. CDR3 length: 15 amino acids. The CDR3 loop reads CASSETGTASYEQYF. The CDR3 DNA follows: TGTGCCAGCAGCGAGACCGGGACAGCCTCCTACGAGCAGTACTTC.

The rearrangement links TRBV10-3 to TRBJ2-5; the D gene is possibly TRBD2 (5 bases). The CDR3 is 14 amino acids. CDR1 ENHRY and CDR2 SYGVKD come from the germline V gene. V was clipped by 0 bases and J by 2 bases, with 7 bases between them. The CDR3 nucleotides are TGTGCCATCAGTGAGTCAGGCGGGCAAGAGACCCAGTACTTC. Translated: CAISESGGQETQYF.

This chain uses TRBV19 with TRBJ1-1; perhaps TRBD1 as D (6 bases). CDR3 length: 14 residues. The ends were cut back, 8 bases at V and 4 bases at J, with 17 bases in the middle. Germline-derived CDR1 and CDR2 are LNHDA and SQIVND (reference sequence). This CDR3 is CASSPKRGSTEAFF. The CDR3 DNA reads as TGTGCCAGTTCCCCAAAGAGGGGGAGCACTGAAGCTTTCTTT.

This sequence joins TRBV2 and TRBJ2-1, with a weak D call TRBD2 (6 bases). V dropped 5 bases and J dropped 9 bases, with 17 bases sitting between them. The CDR3 extends over 14 amino acids. Germline V gene sequence: CDR1 SNHLY, CDR2 FYNNEI. The CDR3 loop reads CASSPGEARGEQFF. Written as DNA, the CDR3 is TGTGCCAGCAGTCCGGGAGAAGCGAGGGGTGAGCAGTTCTTC.

This clone was recorded a few times. V is TRBV30 and J is TRBJ2-5; no clear D gene. Germline V gene data show CDR1 as GTSNPN and CDR2 as SVGIG (reference sequence). The CDR3 totals 12 residues. V lost 2 bases, J lost 0 bases, and 4 bases lay in between. CDR3 loop: CAWSSDQETQYF. The CDR3 nucleotides read TGTGCCTGGAGTAGCGACCAAGAGACCCAGTACTTC.

The chain combines TRBV28 with TRBJ2-1, with 9 bases aligning to TRBD2. Germline CDR1 reads MDHEN; CDR2 reads SYDVKM. The CDR3 extends over 19 amino acids. Germline trimming cut 2 bases from V and 0 bases from J; bases unmatched to any gene: 11. DNA of the CDR3: TGTGCCAGCAGTTTAGGACTAGCGTACGACGGTAGCTCCTACAATGAGCAGTTCTTC. This encodes CASSLGLAYDGSSYNEQFF.

This clone was found a few times. The chain is built from TRBV19 and TRBJ1-1; no definite D call. The germline CDR1 and CDR2 sequences are LNHDA and SQIVND (reference sequence). The V gene lost 10 bases and the J gene lost 0 bases, with 6 bases spanning the gap. This CDR3 has 11 amino acids. This CDR3 is CATTLNTEAFF. In DNA, the CDR3 is TGTGCCACAACATTGAACACTGAAGCTTTCTTT.

V gene TRBV9 combines with J gene TRBJ2-5; D possibly corresponds to TRBD1 (5 bases). Trimming cost V 3 bases and J 3 bases, with 9 bases left between them. The CDR3 is 13 residues long. Germline V gene lookup returns CDR1 SGDLS and CDR2 YYNGEE. DNA of the CDR3: TGTGCCAGCAGCGAGAGACAGAAAGAGACCCAGTACTTC. It translates to CASSERQKETQYF. Combining the CDR3 with reference TRBV9 and TRBJ2-5 gives the whole variable domain DSGVTQTPKHLITATGQRVTLRCSPRSGDLSVYWYQQSLDQGLQFLIQYYNGEERAKGNILERFSAQQFPDLHSELNLSSLELGDSALYFCASSERQKETQYFGPGTRLLVL.

This clone appeared once. CDR3: CASSPGLPNTGELFF. CDR3 DNA: TGTGCCAGCAGCCCCGGACTCCCCAACACCGGGGAGCTGTTTTTT. This chain joins TRBV11-3 and TRBJ2-2, with D possibly TRBD2 on 5 matching bases. Germline lookup yields CDR1 SGHNT and CDR2 YENEEA. V dropped 5 bases and J dropped 2 bases, with 12 bases sitting between them. The CDR3 contains 15 residues.

This sequence joins TRBV7-9 and TRBJ1-1; D not resolved. Looked up from germline, CDR1 is SEHNR and CDR2 is FQNEAQ (reference sequence). Trimming pared 1 base from V and 7 bases from J, leaving 10 bases between. CDR3 length: 13 amino acids. The CDR3 is CASSLGAVGEAFF. The CDR3 DNA reads as TGTGCCAGCAGCTTAGGCGCGGTCGGTGAAGCTTTCTTT.